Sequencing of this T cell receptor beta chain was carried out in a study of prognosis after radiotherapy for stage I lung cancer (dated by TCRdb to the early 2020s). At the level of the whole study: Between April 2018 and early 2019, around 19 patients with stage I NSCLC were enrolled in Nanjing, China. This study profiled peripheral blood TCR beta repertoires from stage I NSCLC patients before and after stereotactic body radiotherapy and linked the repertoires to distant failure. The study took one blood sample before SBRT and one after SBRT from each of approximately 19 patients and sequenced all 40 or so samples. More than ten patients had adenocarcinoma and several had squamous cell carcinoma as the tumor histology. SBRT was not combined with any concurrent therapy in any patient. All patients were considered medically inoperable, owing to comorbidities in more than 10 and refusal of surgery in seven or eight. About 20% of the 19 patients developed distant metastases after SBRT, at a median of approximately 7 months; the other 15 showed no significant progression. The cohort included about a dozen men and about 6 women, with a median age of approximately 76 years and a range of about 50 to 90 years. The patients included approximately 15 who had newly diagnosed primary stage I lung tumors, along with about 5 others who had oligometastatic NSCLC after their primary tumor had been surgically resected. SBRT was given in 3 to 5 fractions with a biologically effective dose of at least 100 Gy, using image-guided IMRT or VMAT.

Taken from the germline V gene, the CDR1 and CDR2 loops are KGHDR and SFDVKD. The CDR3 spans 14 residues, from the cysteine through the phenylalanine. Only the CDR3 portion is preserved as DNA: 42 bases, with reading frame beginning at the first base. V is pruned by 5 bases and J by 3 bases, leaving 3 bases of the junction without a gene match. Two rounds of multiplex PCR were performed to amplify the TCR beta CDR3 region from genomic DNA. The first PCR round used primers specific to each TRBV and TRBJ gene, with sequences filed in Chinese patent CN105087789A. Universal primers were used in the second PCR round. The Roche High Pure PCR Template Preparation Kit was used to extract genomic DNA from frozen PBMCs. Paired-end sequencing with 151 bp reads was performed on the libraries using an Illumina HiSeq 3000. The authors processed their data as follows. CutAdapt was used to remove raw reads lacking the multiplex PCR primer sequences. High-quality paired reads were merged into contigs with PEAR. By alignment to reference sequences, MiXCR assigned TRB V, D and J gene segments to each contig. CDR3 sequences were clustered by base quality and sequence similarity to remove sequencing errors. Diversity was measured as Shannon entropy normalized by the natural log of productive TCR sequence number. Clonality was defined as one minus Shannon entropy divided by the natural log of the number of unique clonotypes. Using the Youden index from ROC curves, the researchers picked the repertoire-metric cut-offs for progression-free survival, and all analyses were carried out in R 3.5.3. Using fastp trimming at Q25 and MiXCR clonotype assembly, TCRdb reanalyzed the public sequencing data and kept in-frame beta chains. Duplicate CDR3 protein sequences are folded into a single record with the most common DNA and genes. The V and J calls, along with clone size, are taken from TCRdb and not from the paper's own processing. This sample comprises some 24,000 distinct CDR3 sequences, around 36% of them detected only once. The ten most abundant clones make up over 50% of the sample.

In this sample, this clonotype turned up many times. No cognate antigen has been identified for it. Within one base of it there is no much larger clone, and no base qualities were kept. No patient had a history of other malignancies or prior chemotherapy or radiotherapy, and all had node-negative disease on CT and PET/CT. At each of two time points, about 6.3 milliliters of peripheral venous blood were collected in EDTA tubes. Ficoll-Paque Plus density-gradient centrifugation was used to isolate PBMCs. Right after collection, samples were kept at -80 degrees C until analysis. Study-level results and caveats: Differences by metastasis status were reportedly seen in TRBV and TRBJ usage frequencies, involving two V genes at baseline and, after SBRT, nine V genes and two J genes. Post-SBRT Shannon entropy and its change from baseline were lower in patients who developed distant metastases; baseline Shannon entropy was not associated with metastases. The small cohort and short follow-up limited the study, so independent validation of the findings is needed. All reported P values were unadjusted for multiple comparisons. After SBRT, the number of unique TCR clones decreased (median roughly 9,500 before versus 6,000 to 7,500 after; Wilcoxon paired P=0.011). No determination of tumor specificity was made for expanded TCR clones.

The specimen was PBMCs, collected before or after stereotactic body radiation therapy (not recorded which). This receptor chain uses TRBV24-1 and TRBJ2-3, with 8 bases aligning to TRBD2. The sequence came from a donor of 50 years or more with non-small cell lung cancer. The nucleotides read TGTGCCACCAGTGGTGGACTAGCAACAGATACGCAGTATTTT. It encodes CATSGGLATDTQYF.